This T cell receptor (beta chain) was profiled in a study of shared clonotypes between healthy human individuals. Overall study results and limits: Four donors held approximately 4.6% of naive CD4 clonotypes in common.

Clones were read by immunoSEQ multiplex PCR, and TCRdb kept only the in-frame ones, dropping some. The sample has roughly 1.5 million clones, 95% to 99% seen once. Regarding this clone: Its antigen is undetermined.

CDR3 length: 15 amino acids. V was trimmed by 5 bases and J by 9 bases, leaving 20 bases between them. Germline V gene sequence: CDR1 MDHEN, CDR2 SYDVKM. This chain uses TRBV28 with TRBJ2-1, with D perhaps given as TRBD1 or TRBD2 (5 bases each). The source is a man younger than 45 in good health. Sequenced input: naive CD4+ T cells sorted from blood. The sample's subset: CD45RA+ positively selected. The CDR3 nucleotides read TGTGCCAGCAGTGCACTGGGGGTCAAGGTTGGTGAGCAGTTCTTC. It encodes CASSALGVKVGEQFF.